This T cell receptor (beta chain) was sequenced in a study of Ad26.COV2.S vaccination and SARS-CoV-2 variants. Overall study: Ad26.COV2.S, an intramuscular injection, was given once or twice 56 days apart. Points from the study as a whole: Total T cell responses, in the TCR breadth and depth analyses, may have been underestimated.

The CDR3 runs 14 residues. With 0 bases removed from V and 4 bases from J, the gap between germline ends came to 7 bases. Germline CDR1 is SGHRS and CDR2 is YFSETQ. To note about this clone: The target antigen is unknown.

Treatment in this sample: roughly 19 received Ad26.COV2.S at low or high dose, single or two shots; roughly 5 received placebo; per-sample allocation not given. It was on day 63 after the first vaccine or placebo injection that samples were taken. Boston supplied an adult donor aged 18-55 years. Wuhan-strain spike was delivered by a replication-incompetent Ad26 vector. Repertoires were generated with immunoSEQ multiplex PCR, while TCRdb's copy carries only in-frame clones and drops some. The sample records around 450,000 clones, roughly 90% being singletons. Sequencing used peripheral blood, obtained in a trial of Ad26.COV2.S vaccine versus placebo. This chain joins TRBV5-1 and TRBJ2-2, with D unresolved. This TCR came from a person aged 18-65 years who received the Ad26.COV2.S COVID-19 vaccine or a placebo. The CDR3 loop is CASSLDKGTGELFF. The CDR3, as DNA: TGCGCCAGCAGCTTGGACAAGGGCACCGGGGAGCTGTTTTTT.